This TCR beta chain was obtained from a study of cytomegalovirus exposure and HLA in healthy donors. Study-wide findings and caveats: CMV serostatus was the sole immune exposure data available. Most TCR sequences showed up rarely, but some public TCRs showed up in many donors.

As regards this clone: Its antigen remains unidentified.

The ends were cut back, 6 bases at V and 5 bases at J, with 7 bases in the middle. Germline V lookup: CDR1 MNHNS, CDR2 SASEGT. This CDR3 has 11 residues. 60 Vbeta and 13 Jbeta primers were used in PCR. The table came from immunoSEQ multiplex PCR; TCRdb's copy has only in-frame clones and leaves some out. Among approximately 170,000 clones, around 86% were seen once, and the ten largest hold about 2%. The chain employs TRBV6-1 and TRBJ1-1, with D hard to call. Sequenced: PBMCs. The sequence was collected from a human donor in good health. This CDR3 reads CASRFNTEAFF. The CDR3 coding sequence is TGTGCCAGCAGGTTTAATACTGAAGCTTTCTTT.